This section outlines one T cell receptor beta chain sequence together with its context. Its antigen remains unknown. Treatment indicated: approximately nine-day PBMC culture with coronavirus spike peptide pools or control peptides (ViraFEST assay). After expanding antigen-specific T cells with peptide pools, ViraFEST sequenced their TCRs. Having spent ten to eleven days in culture, CD4+ T cells were then isolated by negative selection. The CDR3 loop spans 14 amino acids. Trimming pared 1 base from V and 4 bases from J, leaving 7 bases between. Germline V gives CDR1 LNHNV, CDR2 YYDKDF (reference sequence). Cultured CD4+ T cell DNA was sequenced using the Oncomine TCR Beta short-read assay. Each CDR3 protein is one row after TCRdb ran MiXCR on the PCR reads. Among thousands of distinct CDR3 sequences listed, around two fifths were seen once. The data stem from a study of vaccination and CD4 T cells after COVID-19. Study details: Post-COVID specimens were obtained a median approximately 99 days after diagnosis (range 35 to 161).

The chain couples TRBV15 to TRBJ2-2; possibly TRBD1 for D (5 bases). The sequence came from a human donor who had recovered from COVID-19. The sequencing sample was made of CD4+ T cells from blood, cultured in vitro. The CDR3 DNA is TGTGCCACCAGCAGAGTCCAGGGCACCGGGGAGCTGTTTTTT. This codes for CATSRVQGTGELFF.